The rows below give T cell receptor beta chains drawn from one sample of a study of OX40 agonist ivuxolimab in advanced cancers. Assay: immunoSEQ multiplex PCR; the TCRdb copy retains only in-frame clones and omits some. The data contain roughly 90,000 clones, around 88% of them seen just once; the ten biggest clones take up roughly 1.5%. The sequencing here drew on CD4+ or CD8+ T cells sorted from blood, taken in a trial of the OX40 agonist ivuxolimab. The receptor set was obtained from an adult with an advanced solid tumor such as melanoma, head and neck, liver or kidney cancer. The CDR3 runs from the conserved cysteine through the conserved F or W. Fields, in order: J gene, V gene, D gene, clone size, CDR3 DNA, CDR3 protein. The D gene is left open where the match is weak. Size values are once, few and many counts, or a class for expanded clones, and some rows have none.

J: TRBJ1-2; V: TRBV4-3; D: TRBD1; size: .; DNA: TGCGCCAGCAGCCAGCTGAATAGGGGGCAGAGTGGCTACACCTTC; CDR3: CASSQLNRGQSGYTF
J: TRBJ1-6; V: TRBV7-9; D: TRBD1; size: .; DNA: TGTGCCAGCAGCTTAAGGACAGGGGACTTTAGTAGGTCACCCCTCCACTTT; CDR3: CASSLRTGDFSRSPLHF
J: TRBJ2-7; V: TRBV4-1; D: .; size: .; DNA: TGCGCCAGCAGCCAAGGGTCCGCGGGGATCGACGAGCAGTACTTC; CDR3: CASSQGSAGIDEQYF
J: TRBJ1-1; V: TRBV6-6; D: .; size: .; DNA: TGTGCCAGCAGAAAGGAGGTATCGGGGAACACTGAAGCTTTCTTT; CDR3: CASRKEVSGNTEAFF
J: TRBJ2-7; V: TRBV2; D: .; size: .; DNA: TGTGCCAGCAGTAGACAGAAACGGCAGTACTTC; CDR3: CASSRQKRQYF
J: TRBJ2-2; V: TRBV6-6; D: .; size: .; DNA: TGTGCCAGCAGTTCGTTTGACACCGGGGAGCTGTTTTTT; CDR3: CASSSFDTGELFF
J: TRBJ2-2; V: TRBV5-1; D: TRBD1; size: few; DNA: TGCGCCAGCAGCTTGGCAGGGGGCCCCGGGGAGCTGTTTTTT; CDR3: CASSLAGGPGELFF
J: TRBJ1-1; V: TRBV27; D: .; size: .; DNA: TGTGCCAGCAGTTTAAGAGGGATGGTGAACACTGAAGCTTTCTTT; CDR3: CASSLRGMVNTEAFF
J: TRBJ1-2; V: TRBV19; D: .; size: .; DNA: TGTGCCAGTAGTTACTTAAGCCGGGGGCGCGATGGCTACACCTTC; CDR3: CASSYLSRGRDGYTF
J: TRBJ2-7; V: TRBV5-4; D: TRBD1; size: .; DNA: TGTGCCAGCAGCACTCGGACAGGTTTAAGCGAGCAGTACTTC; CDR3: CASSTRTGLSEQYF
J: TRBJ2-5; V: TRBV5-5; D: .; size: .; DNA: TGTGCCAGCAGCTTGATGGGGGAAGAGACCCAGTACTTC; CDR3: CASSLMGEETQYF
J: TRBJ1-4; V: TRBV25-1; D: TRBD1; size: .; DNA: TGTGCCAGCAGTGACCGGCCGGACAGGGAAAAACTGTTTTTT; CDR3: CASSDRPDREKLFF
J: TRBJ2-2; V: TRBV9; D: .; size: .; DNA: TGTGCCAGCAGCGTCTTTGGGGGGGCGCGATTCAACACCGGGGAGCTGTTTTTT; CDR3: CASSVFGGARFNTGELFF
J: TRBJ1-1; V: TRBV28; D: TRBD1; size: .; DNA: TGTGCCAGCAGTTTCGCAAGACAGGGTATCACTGAAGCTTTCTTT; CDR3: CASSFARQGITEAFF
J: TRBJ2-5; V: TRBV29-1; D: TRBD2; size: .; DNA: TGCAGCGTTGAGACTAGCGGGGCACAAGAGACCCAGTACTTC; CDR3: CSVETSGAQETQYF
J: TRBJ1-5; V: TRBV6-6; D: .; size: .; DNA: TGTGCCAGCAGTTCCGAGAGTGGGAGATTCAATCAGCCCCAGCATTTT; CDR3: CASSSESGRFNQPQHF
J: TRBJ1-4; V: TRBV18; D: TRBD1; size: .; DNA: TGTGCCAGCTCACCGAGACAGGGTTATGAAAAACTGTTTTTT; CDR3: CASSPRQGYEKLFF
J: TRBJ1-1; V: TRBV7-9; D: .; size: .; DNA: TGTGCCAGCAGCTTAATAGAACGGCTGAACACTGAAGCTTTCTTT; CDR3: CASSLIERLNTEAFF
J: TRBJ1-4; V: TRBV28; D: .; size: .; DNA: TGTGCCAGCAGTTTACGGGCGGGTATGAATGAAAAACTGTTTTTT; CDR3: CASSLRAGMNEKLFF
J: TRBJ1-4; V: TRBV4-1; D: TRBD1; size: .; DNA: TGCGCCAGCAGCGACAGGGACAGAGGTTTCGGTCCAACTAATGAAAAACTGTTTTTT; CDR3: CASSDRDRGFGPTNEKLFF
J: TRBJ2-5; V: TRBV9; D: .; size: .; DNA: TGTGCCAGCAGCGTGGGACTTAATGCAGAGACCCAGTACTTC; CDR3: CASSVGLNAETQYF
J: TRBJ2-7; V: TRBV5-1; D: TRBD1; size: once; DNA: TGCGCCAGCAGCCCGGACAGGGGAGGCTACGAGCAGTACTTC; CDR3: CASSPDRGGYEQYF
J: TRBJ2-1; V: TRBV5-1; D: TRBD2; size: .; DNA: TGCGCCAGCAGCCAGCGGGAGGTCATTTACAATGAGCAGTTCTTC; CDR3: CASSQREVIYNEQFF
J: TRBJ1-4; V: TRBV4-3; D: TRBD1; size: .; DNA: TGCGCCAGCAGCCAAGAGGGAGCCAGGGGGGAAAAACTGTTTTTT; CDR3: CASSQEGARGEKLFF
J: TRBJ2-1; V: TRBV11-3; D: .; size: .; DNA: TGTGCCAGCAGCTTATCCTGGACAGAAACCTCCTACAATGAGCAGTTCTTC; CDR3: CASSLSWTETSYNEQFF
J: TRBJ2-3; V: TRBV28; D: .; size: .; DNA: TGTGCCAGCAGTCCTCCCCCTCCCGGCACAGATACGCAGTATTTT; CDR3: CASSPPPPGTDTQYF
J: TRBJ2-3; V: TRBV5-1; D: .; size: .; DNA: TGCGCCAGCAGCTTCGCAGGGGATTGGACAGATACGCAGTATTTT; CDR3: CASSFAGDWTDTQYF
J: TRBJ2-2; V: TRBV13; D: TRBD1; size: once; DNA: TGTGCCAGCAGGGGCGGGACAGGGGTGTCCACCGGGGAGCTGTTTTTT; CDR3: CASRGGTGVSTGELFF
J: TRBJ1-5; V: TRBV28; D: .; size: .; DNA: TGTGCCAGCAGTTCATACCCGACGATGAATCAGCCCCAGCATTTT; CDR3: CASSSYPTMNQPQHF
J: TRBJ1-2; V: TRBV7-9; D: TRBD1; size: once; DNA: TGTGCCAGCAGCTCTCCGACAGGGCCCTACACCTTC; CDR3: CASSSPTGPYTF
J: TRBJ1-1; V: TRBV9; D: TRBD1; size: .; DNA: TGTGCCAGCAGCCCAATACAGGGGCAGGACACTGAAGCTTTCTTT; CDR3: CASSPIQGQDTEAFF
J: TRBJ1-1; V: TRBV7-2; D: .; size: .; DNA: TGTGCCAGCAGCTTAGTGGGATTCATGAACACTGAAGCTTTCTTT; CDR3: CASSLVGFMNTEAFF
J: TRBJ2-1; V: TRBV6-5; D: TRBD2; size: .; DNA: TGTGCCAGCAGCCCTCGGACTAGCGAACAGTTCTTC; CDR3: CASSPRTSEQFF
J: TRBJ2-7; V: TRBV9; D: .; size: .; DNA: TGTGCCAGCAGCGTCTACAGGGATAACTCCTACGAGCAGTACTTC; CDR3: CASSVYRDNSYEQYF
J: TRBJ1-3; V: TRBV5-1; D: .; size: .; DNA: TGCGCCAGCAGCTTGGCCGGAGGGACTAGCTCTGGAAACACCATATATTTT; CDR3: CASSLAGGTSSGNTIYF
J: TRBJ2-4; V: TRBV14; D: .; size: few; DNA: TGTGCCAGCAGCCAGGGGTACGCCAAAAACATTCAGTACTTC; CDR3: CASSQGYAKNIQYF
J: TRBJ2-5; V: TRBV11-2; D: TRBD1; size: .; DNA: TGTGCCAGGCGAGGGGGCAAGAGGCAGTACTTC; CDR3: CARRGGKRQYF
J: TRBJ2-2; V: TRBV5-4; D: .; size: .; DNA: TGTGCCAGCAGCACGGCTCTAGCGTCCGGGGAGCTGTTTTTT; CDR3: CASSTALASGELFF
J: TRBJ1-1; V: TRBV18; D: .; size: .; DNA: TGTGCCAGCTCCTGGGAGAACACTGAAGCTTTCTTT; CDR3: CASSWENTEAFF
J: TRBJ1-3; V: TRBV4-2; D: .; size: .; DNA: TGTGCCAGCAGACAATACAGGGAGTCTTCTGGAAACACCATATATTTT; CDR3: CASRQYRESSGNTIYF
J: TRBJ1-5; V: TRBV18; D: TRBD1; size: .; DNA: TGTGCCAGCTCACCTGGGGGACAGGGCAATCAGCCCCAGCATTTT; CDR3: CASSPGGQGNQPQHF
J: TRBJ2-3; V: TRBV5-4; D: .; size: .; DNA: TGTGCCAGCAGCTTCGGGGCAGATACGCAGTATTTT; CDR3: CASSFGADTQYF
J: TRBJ1-2; V: TRBV28; D: .; size: many; DNA: TGTGCCAGCCTGGGGCAGGGGCCCTCTAACTATGGCTACACCTTC; CDR3: CASLGQGPSNYGYTF
J: TRBJ1-3; V: TRBV4-2; D: .; size: .; DNA: TGTGCCAGCAGCCAAGATGTTGCGGGCTCTGGAAACACCATATATTTT; CDR3: CASSQDVAGSGNTIYF
J: TRBJ1-1; V: TRBV28; D: .; size: .; DNA: TGTGCCAGCAGTTTTGGGGTTCGGGGGCGAGTTTTCCCGAACACTGAAGCTTTCTTT; CDR3: CASSFGVRGRVFPNTEAFF
J: TRBJ2-7; V: TRBV4-1; D: .; size: .; DNA: TGCGCCAGCAGCCAAGTTGCGAGTTACGAGCAGTACTTC; CDR3: CASSQVASYEQYF
J: TRBJ1-4; V: TRBV11-2; D: .; size: .; DNA: TGTGCCAGCAGCCCCAGTGCAGGGTGGAGTGAAAAACTGTTTTTT; CDR3: CASSPSAGWSEKLFF
J: TRBJ2-5; V: TRBV6-1; D: .; size: .; DNA: TGTGCCAGCACCGATGGGTGGGGGACAGAGACCCAGTACTTC; CDR3: CASTDGWGTETQYF
J: TRBJ1-3; V: TRBV5-1; D: .; size: .; DNA: TGCGCCAGCAGCTTCCCAGGGGCTGGAAACACCATATATTTT; CDR3: CASSFPGAGNTIYF
J: TRBJ2-7; V: TRBV6-5; D: .; size: .; DNA: TGTGCCAGCAGTGGGGGAGGACCCTCCTACGAGCAGTACTTC; CDR3: CASSGGGPSYEQYF
J: TRBJ2-3; V: TRBV2; D: TRBD2; size: once; DNA: TGTGCCAGCAGTGGGAGGGCTAGCGGGGGCACAGATACGCAGTATTTT; CDR3: CASSGRASGGTDTQYF
J: TRBJ1-3; V: TRBV11-2; D: .; size: .; DNA: TGTGCCAGCAGCTTAGGGTCGGGAAACACCATATATTTT; CDR3: CASSLGSGNTIYF
J: TRBJ2-2; V: TRBV5-1; D: TRBD1; size: .; DNA: TGCGCCGGTAAGACCGGGACAGGGGACACCGGGGAGCTGTTTTTT; CDR3: CAGKTGTGDTGELFF
J: TRBJ1-3; V: TRBV5-1; D: .; size: .; DNA: TGCGCCAGCAGCTCGGACAGCTCTGGAAACACCATATATTTT; CDR3: CASSSDSSGNTIYF
J: TRBJ2-7; V: TRBV20-1; D: .; size: .; DNA: TGCAGTGCTAGAGTAGATTACGAGCAGTACTTC; CDR3: CSARVDYEQYF
J: TRBJ2-2; V: TRBV6-1; D: .; size: .; DNA: TGTGCCAGCAGTTTTCAGGGAGCCGGGGAGCTGTTTTTT; CDR3: CASSFQGAGELFF
J: TRBJ1-5; V: TRBV27; D: .; size: .; DNA: TGTGCCAGCAGTTTGGGGGCAGCCACTAATCAGCCCCAGCATTTT; CDR3: CASSLGAATNQPQHF
J: TRBJ2-7; V: TRBV6-6; D: .; size: .; DNA: TGTGCCAGCAGACGGCAGGCGGCCCGCGAGCAGTACTTC; CDR3: CASRRQAAREQYF
J: TRBJ1-1; V: TRBV5-1; D: .; size: .; DNA: TGCGCCAGCAGCGTAACCCGGGATCTTGGTTCTGAAGCTTTCTTT; CDR3: CASSVTRDLGSEAFF